This is a list of T cell receptor beta chains from one sample in a study of a mutant IDH1 vaccine in newly diagnosed glioma. Only in-frame clones appear in the TCRdb table, and some are missing; sequencing was by immunoSEQ multiplex PCR. The sample has some 31,000 clones; around 80% are singletons. The antigens for these receptors are not known. The sequencing used PBMCs, collected from a glioma patient whose treatment included an IDH1 peptide vaccine. Receptors originate from a woman aged 18-35 years with glioma. CDR3s include the opening cysteine and the closing phenylalanine or tryptophan. Each record gives: clone size, J gene, D gene, CDR3 length, V gene, CDR3 DNA, CDR3 protein. A D gene is named only where the DNA matches it firmly. Clone size, where shown, is once, few, many, or a class for clones that have expanded.

>NA|TRBJ1-2|TRBD1|14|TRBV6-1
TGTGCCAGCAGTAACCTAGGGACAGTCTATGGCTACACCTTC
CASSNLGTVYGYTF
>NA|TRBJ2-7|TRBD1|14|TRBV29-1
TGCAGCGTCCTGGGACAGGTCGCCACCTACGAGCAGTACTTC
CSVLGQVATYEQYF
>NA|TRBJ1-4|TRBD1|16|TRBV2
TGTGCCAGCTACCGGGACAGACGGGGGTCTAATGAAAAACTGTTTTTT
CASYRDRRGSNEKLFF
>NA|TRBJ2-1|TRBD1|16|TRBV29-1
TGCAGCGTTGTGCCCCGGACAGGCGAGGGGTACAATGAGCAGTTCTTC
CSVVPRTGEGYNEQFF
>NA|TRBJ1-1|TRBD1|16|TRBV29-1
TGCAGCGTACCACGCCCCCCACAGGGGGCGAACACTGAAGCTTTCTTT
CSVPRPPQGANTEAFF
>NA|TRBJ2-1|TRBD2|17|TRBV7-8
TGTGCCAGCAGCTCCAGAGAGACTAGCGGGATCCTAATGGAGCAGTTCTTC
CASSSRETSGILMEQFF
>few|TRBJ1-2|NA|15|TRBV7-8
TGTGCCAGCAGCTTATCTACAGCCTATAACTATGGCTACACCTTC
CASSLSTAYNYGYTF
>NA|TRBJ2-7|NA|14|TRBV2
TGTGCCAGCAGTGGGGGGACATCGGCCTACGAGCAGTACTTC
CASSGGTSAYEQYF
>NA|TRBJ1-2|TRBD1|13|TRBV10-3
TGTGCCATCAGTAAGACAGGGGTCGACGGCTACACCTTC
CAISKTGVDGYTF
>NA|TRBJ1-2|NA|13|TRBV2
TGTGCCAGCACAGGGGATAGGAACTATGGCTACACCTTC
CASTGDRNYGYTF
>NA|TRBJ2-3|NA|14|TRBV7-9
TGTGCCAGCAGGGATCCCTCTCGTACAGATACGCAGTATTTT
CASRDPSRTDTQYF
>NA|TRBJ2-5|NA|15|TRBV7-9
TGTGCCAGCAGTCGGACGACTAGTCCTGAAGAGACCCAGTACTTC
CASSRTTSPEETQYF
>NA|TRBJ1-3|NA|15|TRBV6-1
TGTGCCAGCACTTTGGGCACGAACGATGGAAACACCATATATTTT
CASTLGTNDGNTIYF
>NA|TRBJ2-7|NA|14|TRBV7-8
TGTGCCAGCAGCTTAGCGGGGCAGGGGTACGAGCAGTACTTC
CASSLAGQGYEQYF
>once|TRBJ2-3|NA|13|TRBV7-2
TGTGCCAGCAGCTTAAGTTACGGTGATACGCAGTATTTT
CASSLSYGDTQYF
>NA|TRBJ1-2|NA|13|TRBV29-1
TGCAGCGTTTTATTCGGGACCACCTATGGCTACACCTTC
CSVLFGTTYGYTF
>NA|TRBJ2-2|TRBD1|16|TRBV7-8
TGTGCCGGCAGCTTTGGGGACAGGGTAATTGCCGGGGAGCTGTTTTTT
CAGSFGDRVIAGELFF
>NA|TRBJ1-2|TRBD1|19|TRBV11-2
TGTGCCAGCAGCTTAATTAACTCACTCGGGACAGGCGACAACTATGGCTACACCTTC
CASSLINSLGTGDNYGYTF
>NA|TRBJ1-2|TRBD1|14|TRBV6-6
TGTGCCAGCAGCCCCGACAGGGGATTCTATGGCTACACCTTC
CASSPDRGFYGYTF
>NA|TRBJ1-4|NA|12|TRBV7-2
TGTGCCAGCAGGACAGCTTATGGAAAACTGTTTTTT
CASRTAYGKLFF
>NA|TRBJ2-1|TRBD1|14|TRBV27
TGTGCCAGCGGGGACAGGGGTTCGTACAATGAGCAGTTCTTC
CASGDRGSYNEQFF
>NA|TRBJ1-2|NA|14|TRBV4-1
TGCGCCAGCAGCCATGAGAGATCTAACTATGGCTACACCTTC
CASSHERSNYGYTF
>NA|TRBJ2-2|NA|17|TRBV12-2
TGTGCAAGGTCAGGAGATATGGGGTCGGGAGACACCGGGGAGCTGTTTTTT
CARSGDMGSGDTGELFF
>NA|TRBJ2-5|NA|11|TRBV20-1
TGCAGTGCCCTGGACCGTGAGACCCAGTACTTC
CSALDRETQYF
>few|TRBJ2-1|TRBD2|15|TRBV7-9
TGTGCCAGCAGCCTCCATCTAGCGGAAAACAATGAGCAGTTCTTC
CASSLHLAENNEQFF
>once|TRBJ2-7|TRBD2|15|TRBV11-2
TGTGCCAGCACCGCAGGCCGGGGAGGGGCGTACGAGCAGTACTTC
CASTAGRGGAYEQYF
>NA|TRBJ1-1|NA|12|TRBV6-4
TGTGCCAGCAGTGACTCAAAGTCAAGGGCTTTCTTT
CASSDSKSRAFF
>NA|TRBJ2-1|NA|17|TRBV5-8
TGTGCCAGCAGCTTGGTAAGGGCGGGCAGCTCCTACAATGAGCAGTTCTTC
CASSLVRAGSSYNEQFF
>NA|TRBJ1-4|TRBD1|14|TRBV30
TGTGCCTGGGGACCGGGACAGAGATATGAAAAACTGTTTTTT
CAWGPGQRYEKLFF
>NA|TRBJ1-2|NA|13|TRBV19
TGTGCCAGTAGTACGCCGGGAGCCACAGGCTACACCTTC
CASSTPGATGYTF
>NA|TRBJ1-2|NA|16|TRBV29-1
TGCAGCGCCTGTTTCGTTTTCGGGTACTTGGGCTATGGCTACACCTTC
CSACFVFGYLGYGYTF
>NA|TRBJ2-7|TRBD1|15|TRBV10-3
TGTGCCATCAGTGAAGGGACAGGAGCTACCTACGAGCAGTACTTC
CAISEGTGATYEQYF
>once|TRBJ2-3|NA|13|TRBV6-5
TGTGCCAGCAGTCCCCCGGGCACAGATACGCAGTATTTT
CASSPPGTDTQYF
>once|TRBJ1-4|NA|16|TRBV4-1
TGCGCCAGCAGCAAAAGGTCCGATGCAACTAATGAAAAACTGTTTTTT
CASSKRSDATNEKLFF
>NA|TRBJ2-7|NA|12|TRBV11-2
TGTGCCAGCAGCCCAGGAAACTACGAGCAGTACTTC
CASSPGNYEQYF
>NA|TRBJ2-7|TRBD1|18|TRBV9
TGTGCCAGCAGCGGGGGACCTCAGGACAGGGAAAGACCCTACGAGCAGTACTTC
CASSGGPQDRERPYEQYF
>NA|TRBJ2-1|NA|11|TRBV2
TGTGCCAGCAGGGTCTCCTACTCTCAGTTCTTC
CASRVSYSQFF
>NA|TRBJ1-4|NA|12|TRBV6-6
TGTGCCAGCAGGGACTTTGACGGAAAACTGTTTTTT
CASRDFDGKLFF
>NA|TRBJ1-4|NA|14|TRBV19
TGTGCCAGTAGTATTAGGGGCTTTAATGAAAAACTGTTTTTT
CASSIRGFNEKLFF
>NA|TRBJ2-2|TRBD2|16|TRBV5-5
TGTGCCAGCAGCCAAAACCCCAGCGGGGGCAGCGGGGAGCTGTTTTTT
CASSQNPSGGSGELFF
>NA|TRBJ2-2|TRBD2|16|TRBV9
TGTGCCAGCAGCGCCCACGGAGCGGGAGTAGCCGGGGAGCTGTTTTTT
CASSAHGAGVAGELFF
>NA|TRBJ1-5|NA|17|TRBV2
TGTGCCAGCAGTCTCACCGGCATGGGATCCGGCAATCAGCCCCAGCATTTT
CASSLTGMGSGNQPQHF
>NA|TRBJ2-7|NA|19|TRBV28
TGTGCCAGCAGTTTTCGGACGTACTCCGCCATGGCCGGGAAAGGCGAGCAGTACTTC
CASSFRTYSAMAGKGEQYF
>NA|TRBJ2-3|NA|13|TRBV5-6
TGTGCCAGCAGCTTGGTACAGAGAGATACGCAGTATTTT
CASSLVQRDTQYF
>NA|TRBJ1-2|NA|11|TRBV2
TGTGCCAGCAGTGATTTCAGTTATTACACCTTC
CASSDFSYYTF
>NA|TRBJ2-3|NA|12|TRBV5-1
TGCGCCAGCAGCCCCAGCACAGATACGCAGTATTTT
CASSPSTDTQYF
>NA|TRBJ1-1|NA|15|TRBV19
TGTGCCAGTAGTGAACCTAGCCACGCGAACACTGAAGCTTTCTTT
CASSEPSHANTEAFF
>few|TRBJ2-7|TRBD2|14|TRBV28
TGTGCCAGCAGTATAGCGGGAGTGAGCTACGAGCAGTACTTC
CASSIAGVSYEQYF
>NA|TRBJ2-7|NA|16|TRBV19
TGTGCCAGTACCCACATTAGAGGTGGAGGTACCTACGAGCAGTACTTC
CASTHIRGGGTYEQYF
>NA|TRBJ2-7|TRBD2|14|TRBV5-6
TGTGCCAGCAGCTACCCCACTAGCGCGTACGAGCAGTACTTC
CASSYPTSAYEQYF
>once|TRBJ2-3|NA|13|TRBV27
TGTGCCAGCAGTTTATGGGACACAGATACGCAGTATTTT
CASSLWDTDTQYF
>NA|TRBJ1-2|NA|15|TRBV4-2
TGTGCCAGCAGCCAAGATGGAGGCTTAACGTATGGCTACACCTTC
CASSQDGGLTYGYTF
>once|TRBJ1-2|TRBD1|16|TRBV5-1
TGCGCCAGCAGCTTGGCCGCGACAGGGGGTACCTATGGCTACACCTTC
CASSLAATGGTYGYTF
>NA|TRBJ1-3|NA|12|TRBV6-1
TGTGCCAGCAGAGACCCCTCAGGTCCCATATATTTT
CASRDPSGPIYF
>NA|TRBJ1-4|NA|18|TRBV15
TGTGCCACCAGCACCACCACTCGCCAGGGACAAATAACTGAAAAACTGTTTTTT
CATSTTTRQGQITEKLFF
>NA|TRBJ2-7|TRBD2|17|TRBV15
TGTGCCACCAGCAGAGAACCCCCTCGGGAGGGCCTCTACGAGCAGTACTTC
CATSREPPREGLYEQYF
>NA|TRBJ1-3|NA|13|TRBV18
TGTGCCAGCTCACAAGCTACTGGAAACACCATATATTTT
CASSQATGNTIYF
>few|TRBJ1-2|TRBD1|13|TRBV5-1
TGCGCCAGCAGCCCACCGGGACAGGGGAGAAACACCTTC
CASSPPGQGRNTF
>NA|TRBJ2-7|TRBD2|15|TRBV11-2
TGTGCCAGCAGCCCGTACGGGGGGGCGACTGACGAGCAGTACTTC
CASSPYGGATDEQYF